This TCR beta chain was captured in a study of T-cell memory formation after mild COVID-19. Whole-study findings and limits: Confirmation of SARS-CoV-2 specificity was lacking for second-wave clones peaking day 37. The finding that pre-infection memory included some responding clones suggested that cross-reactive memory joined.

Barcoded TCR alpha and TCR beta cDNA libraries with UMIs came from 5'RACE using constant-segment primers. TCRdb redid the calling of the 5' RACE reads with MiXCR, one entry per CDR3 protein. The sample shows about 350,000 distinct CDR3 sequences, 20% to 25% of them seen only once. This clonotype showed up just a few times. Its antigen is not identified. CDR3 size: 13 residues. CDR1 and CDR2 (germline): DFQATT, SNEGSKA (reference sequence). V shed 5 bases and J shed 0 bases, with 11 bases lying between them. The gene calls are TRBV20-1 and TRBJ2-7; D remains ambiguous. The sequence was collected from a man aged 18 to 35 who had mild COVID-19 (a few samples of this study predate the infection). Cell type and time point are not known. Material: PBMCs or a T cell subset sorted from them (not recorded which). The CDR3 loop reads CSASGSYSYEQYF. In nucleotides, the CDR3 is TGCAGTGCTTCCGGGTCCTACTCCTACGAGCAGTACTTC.